This T cell receptor beta chain was obtained from a study of post-analysis software for immune sequencing data. Prepared libraries of TCR beta cDNA carried unique molecular identifiers. TCRdb reprocessed the PCR reads via MiXCR and lists one record per CDR3 protein. The table records about 680,000 distinct CDR3 sequences, over 45% of them present only once. This clonotype was recorded only once. Its target is not known. Germline CDR1 reads SGHRS; CDR2 reads YFSETQ. This CDR3 region has 15 residues. Study outcomes and limitations: Controls showed lower frequencies than patients for five TRBV segments, and TRBV5-6, TRBV5-1 and TRBV20-1 were among these.

The chain carries TRBV5-1 and TRBJ2-5; D possibly matches TRBD1 or TRBD2 (6 bases each). The closer fit of TRBJ2-4 to the DNA end suggests the J call may be wrong. The sequence was collected from a girl aged 2-10 years with multiple sclerosis. The specimen sequenced was blood. In DNA form, the CDR3 reads TGCGCCAGCAGCTTGGCCAAGGGGGGCGCACCCATTCAGTACTTC. Translated: CASSLAKGGAPIQYF.